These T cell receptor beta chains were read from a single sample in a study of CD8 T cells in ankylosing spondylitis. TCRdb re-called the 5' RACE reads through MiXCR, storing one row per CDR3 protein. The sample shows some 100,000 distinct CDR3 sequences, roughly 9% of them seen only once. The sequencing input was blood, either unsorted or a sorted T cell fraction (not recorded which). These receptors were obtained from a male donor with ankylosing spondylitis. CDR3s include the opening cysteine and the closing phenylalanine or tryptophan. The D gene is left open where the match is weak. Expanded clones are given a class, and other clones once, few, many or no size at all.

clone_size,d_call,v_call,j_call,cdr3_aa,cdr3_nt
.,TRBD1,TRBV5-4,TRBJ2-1,CASSRDRGLGNEQFF,TGTGCCAGCAGCCGGGACAGGGGGCTTGGAAATGAGCAGTTCTTC
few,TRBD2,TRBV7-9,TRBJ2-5,CASIPGGVQETQYF,TGTGCCAGCATCCCGGGGGGGGTGCAAGAGACCCAGTACTTC
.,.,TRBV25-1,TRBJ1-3,CASSESGRTSGNTIYF,TGTGCCAGCAGTGAATCGGGCAGGACTTCTGGAAACACCATATATTTT
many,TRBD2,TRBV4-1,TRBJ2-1,CASSLLSGIKNEQFF,TGCGCCAGCAGCCTCCTTAGCGGGATAAAAAATGAGCAGTTCTTC
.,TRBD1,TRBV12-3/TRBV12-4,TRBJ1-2,CASSGWDRDYGYTF,TGTGCCAGCAGCGGCTGGGACAGGGACTATGGCTACACCTTC
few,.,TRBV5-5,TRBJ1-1,CASSWDANTEAFF,TGTGCCAGCAGCTGGGATGCTAACACTGAAGCTTTCTTT
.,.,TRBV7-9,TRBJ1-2,CASSLYRNYGYTF,TGTGCCAGCAGCTTATACAGGAACTATGGCTACACCTTC
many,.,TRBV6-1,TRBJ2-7,CASSQRGSSYEQYF,TGTGCCAGCAGCCAACGAGGGAGCTCCTACGAGCAGTACTTC
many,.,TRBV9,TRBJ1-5,CASSVDGTENQPQHF,TGTGCCAGCAGCGTAGACGGTACAGAAAATCAGCCCCAGCATTTT
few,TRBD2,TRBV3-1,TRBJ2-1,CASSQILAGGGNEQFF,TGTGCCAGCAGTCAAATCCTAGCGGGAGGGGGGAATGAGCAGTTCTTC
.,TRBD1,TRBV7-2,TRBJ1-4,CASSEGQRAREKLFF,TGTGCCAGCAGCGAGGGACAGAGGGCTCGCGAAAAACTGTTTTTT
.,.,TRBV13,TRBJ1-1,CASSGRASDTEAFF,TGTGCCAGCAGCGGGAGGGCTTCGGACACTGAAGCTTTCTTT
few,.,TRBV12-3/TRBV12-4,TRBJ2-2,CASSGDGELFF,TGTGCCAGCAGCGGAGATGGGGAGCTGTTTTTT
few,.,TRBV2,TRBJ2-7,CASSRTESYEQYF,TGTGCCAGCAGTCGGACAGAGTCCTACGAGCAGTACTTC
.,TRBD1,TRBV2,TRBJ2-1,CASSGGTGFMVGGAGEQFF,TGTGCCAGCAGTGGAGGGACAGGGTTCATGGTGGGAGGGGCGGGAGAGCAGTTCTTC
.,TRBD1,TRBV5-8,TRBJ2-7,CASSYGQGLSYEQYF,TGTGCCAGCAGCTACGGACAGGGCCTTTCCTACGAGCAGTACTTC
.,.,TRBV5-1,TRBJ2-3,CASSPRLGGQHTTDTRYF,TGCGCCAGCAGCCCCCGGCTTGGCGGCCAGCATACCACAGATACGCGGTATTTT
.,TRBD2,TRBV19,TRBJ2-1,CASNKGTSGRPDYNEQFF,TGTGCCAGTAACAAGGGGACTAGCGGGAGGCCCGATTACAATGAGCAGTTCTTC
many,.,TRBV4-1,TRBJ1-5,CASSQSPLGNQPQHF,TGCGCCAGCAGCCAATCGCCGTTGGGCAATCAGCCCCAGCATTTT
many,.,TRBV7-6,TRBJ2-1,CASSLGALMALQGLGVYNEQFF,TGTGCCAGCAGCTTAGGCGCCCTTATGGCCTTACAGGGTTTGGGAGTCTACAATGAGCAGTTCTTC
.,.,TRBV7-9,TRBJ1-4,CASSLVTGEKLFF,TGTGCCAGCAGCTTAGTTACGGGAGAAAAACTGTTTTTT
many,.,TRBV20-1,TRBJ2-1,CSAEQVSSYNEQFF,TGCAGTGCTGAACAGGTTAGCTCCTACAATGAGCAGTTCTTC
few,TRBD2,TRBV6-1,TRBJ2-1,CASRKSWGREARNEQFF,TGTGCCAGTCGAAAGTCCTGGGGACGGGAGGCGAGGAATGAGCAGTTCTTC
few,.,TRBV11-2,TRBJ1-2,CASSPSPQNLYGYTF,TGTGCCAGCAGTCCATCACCACAGAACCTCTATGGCTACACCTTC
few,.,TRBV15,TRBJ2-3,CATSRAGGTDTQYF,TGTGCCACCAGCAGGGCAGGGGGCACAGATACGCAGTATTTT
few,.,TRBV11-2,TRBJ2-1,CASSLALAEQFF,TGTGCCAGCAGCTTAGCCTTGGCTGAGCAGTTCTTC
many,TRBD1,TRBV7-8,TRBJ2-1,CASSLGGQGNEQFF,TGTGCCAGCAGCTTAGGGGGACAGGGCAATGAGCAGTTCTTC
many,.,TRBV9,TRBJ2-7,CASSQAGGEQYF,TGTGCCAGCAGCCAAGCGGGTGGCGAGCAGTACTTC
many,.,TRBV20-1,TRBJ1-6,CSARNRVNSPLHF,TGCAGTGCTAGAAACAGGGTGAATTCACCCCTCCACTTT
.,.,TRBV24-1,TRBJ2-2,CATSDLLGGPNTGELFF,TGTGCCACCAGTGATTTATTGGGGGGCCCGAACACCGGGGAGCTGTTTTTT
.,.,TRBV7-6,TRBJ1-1,CASSLLAEEATEAFF,TGTGCCAGCAGCCTACTAGCGGAGGAGGCCACTGAAGCTTTCTTT
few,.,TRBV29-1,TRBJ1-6,CSVEDDQDGNSPLHF,TGCAGCGTTGAAGATGATCAGGACGGCAATTCACCCCTCCACTTT
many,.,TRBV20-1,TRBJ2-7,CSARDGQGSYEQYF,TGCAGTGCTAGAGATGGTCAGGGGTCATACGAGCAGTACTTC
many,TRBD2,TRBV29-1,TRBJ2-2,CSVEGGRADTGELFF,TGCAGCGTTGAGGGCGGGAGGGCCGACACCGGGGAGCTGTTTTTT
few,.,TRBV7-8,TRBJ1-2,CASSSRGRANYGYTF,TGTGCCAGCAGCTCCCGGGGTAGGGCAAACTATGGCTACACCTTC
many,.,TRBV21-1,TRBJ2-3,CATGTPRPAGGFTDTQYF,TGTGCCACAGGGACACCAAGGCCGGCGGGAGGTTTCACAGATACGCAGTATTTT
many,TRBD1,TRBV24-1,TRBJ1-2,CATRPTGGGYTF,TGTGCCACCAGACCGACAGGGGGAGGCTACACCTTC
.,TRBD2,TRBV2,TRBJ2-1,CASSEVVLAGESYNEQFF,TGTGCCAGCAGTGAAGTTGTACTAGCGGGAGAGTCCTACAATGAGCAGTTCTTC
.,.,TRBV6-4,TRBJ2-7,CASSDGYEQYF,TGTGCCAGCAGTGACGGTTACGAGCAGTACTTC
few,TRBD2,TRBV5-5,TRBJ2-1,CASSFQREGNEQFF,TGTGCCAGCAGCTTCCAGCGGGAGGGGAATGAGCAGTTCTTC
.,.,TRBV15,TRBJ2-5,CATSTGLQETQYF,TGTGCCACCAGCACGGGACTCCAAGAGACCCAGTACTTC
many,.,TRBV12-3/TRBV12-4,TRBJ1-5,CASSLGLTAVGNQPQHF,TGTGCCAGCAGTTTAGGTTTGACGGCAGTTGGCAATCAGCCCCAGCATTTT